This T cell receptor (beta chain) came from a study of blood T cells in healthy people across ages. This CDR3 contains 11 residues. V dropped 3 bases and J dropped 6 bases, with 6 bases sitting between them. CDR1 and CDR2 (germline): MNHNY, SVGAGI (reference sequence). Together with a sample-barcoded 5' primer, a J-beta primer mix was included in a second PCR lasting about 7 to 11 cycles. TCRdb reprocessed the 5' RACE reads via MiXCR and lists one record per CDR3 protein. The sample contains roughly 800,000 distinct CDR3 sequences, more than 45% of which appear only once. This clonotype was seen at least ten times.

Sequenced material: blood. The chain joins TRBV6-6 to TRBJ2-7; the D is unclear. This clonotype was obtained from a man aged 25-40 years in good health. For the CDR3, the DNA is TGTGCCAGCAGTTATTGGGGCGAGCAGTACTTC. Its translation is CASSYWGEQYF.